The 10 T cell receptor beta chains below were found in one sample sequenced in a study of siplizumab effects on memory and regulatory T cells. Only in-frame clones appear in the TCRdb table, and some are missing; sequencing was by immunoSEQ multiplex PCR. The sample lists some 99,000 clones, about 91% occurring once. The sequencing sample was made of Tregs sorted from blood. Receptors originate from a human donor in good health.

V is TRBV18 and J is TRBJ1-1; weak D call: TRBD1 (6 bases). Germline CDR1 KGHSH, CDR2 LQKENI. The V gene lost 2 bases and the J gene lost 1 base, with 17 bases spanning the gap. The CDR3 is 17 residues long. The CDR3 sequence: CASSPDGGSGWNTEAFF. In nucleotides, the CDR3 is TGTGCCAGCTCACCAGATGGGGGCTCAGGCTGGAACACTGAAGCTTTCTTT.

The chain combines TRBV18 with TRBJ1-5; D is uncertain. CDR1 is KGHSH and CDR2 is LQKENI in the germline V gene. The V end lost 1 base, the J end lost 1 base, and 5 bases lay between the germline ends. The CDR3 covers 14 residues. The chain's CDR3 is CASSPQPSNQPQHF. The DNA for the CDR3 is TGTGCCAGCTCACCACAACCGAGCAATCAGCCCCAGCATTTT.

This chain uses TRBV6-1 with TRBJ2-7; D possibly corresponds to TRBD1 (6 bases). Germline V gene sequence: CDR1 MNHNS, CDR2 SASEGT. With 4 bases removed from V and 2 bases from J, the gap between germline ends came to 12 bases. CDR3 size: 14 residues. CDR3 sequence reads: CASSVVRGTYEQYF. CDR3 DNA sequence: TGTGCCAGCAGTGTTGTGAGGGGGACCTACGAGCAGTACTTC.

This clone was seen a single time. The chain combines TRBV5-1 with TRBJ2-2; possibly TRBD2 for D (7 bases). The CDR3 covers 16 residues. Looked up from germline, CDR1 is SGHRS and CDR2 is YFSETQ. V gave up 0 bases and J gave up 4 bases, with 13 bases separating them. The CDR3 spells CASSLEGGQSTGELFF. CDR3 nucleotides: TGCGCCAGCAGCTTGGAGGGGGGGCAGAGCACCGGGGAGCTGTTTTTT.

The genes are TRBV10-3 and TRBJ2-5; 9 positions agree with TRBD1. Germline trimming cut 10 bases from V and 2 bases from J; bases unmatched to any gene: 17. This CDR3 contains 17 residues. Looked up from germline, CDR1 is ENHRY and CDR2 is SYGVKD. Here the CDR3 reads CATTGTGYPQGQETQYF. The CDR3 DNA reads as TGTGCCACTACCGGGACAGGGTACCCTCAGGGGCAAGAGACCCAGTACTTC.

The rearrangement links TRBV5-1 to TRBJ2-1; 14 bases align to TRBD2. From germline, CDR1 is SGHRS and CDR2 YFSETQ. V trimming: 6 bases; J trimming: 9 bases; junction bases outside the gene matches: 5. CDR3 size: 14 residues. The CDR3 DNA sequence: TGCGCCAGCACCGGACTAGCGGGAGGTGGTGAGCAGTTCTTC. This gives the protein CASTGLAGGGEQFF.

The J gene is TRBJ2-5, the V gene TRBV11-2, with TRBD2 matching over 7 bases. This CDR3 has 13 amino acids. The ends lost 5 bases at V and 2 bases at J; junction bases unmatched: 2. Germline loops: CDR1 SGHAT, CDR2 FQNNGV. CDR3 sequence (DNA): TGTGCCAGCAGCCCTAGCGGACAAGAGACCCAGTACTTC. This encodes CASSPSGQETQYF.

The chain combines TRBV11-1 with TRBJ1-3; D is uncertain. CDR1 SGHAT and CDR2 FQDESV come from the germline V gene (reference sequence). Trimming left V 5 bases short and J 0 bases short, with 5 bases between. CDR3 size: 13 residues. CDR3 protein: CASSQYSGNTIYF. CDR3 DNA sequence: TGTGCCAGCAGCCAATACTCTGGAAACACCATATATTTT.

The chain links TRBV7-9 to TRBJ2-5; TRBD2 agrees at 10 bases. CDR1 is SEHNR and CDR2 is FQNEAQ in the germline V gene (reference sequence). With 3 bases clipped from V and 2 bases from J, the junction kept 6 bases outside the gene matches. This CDR3 comprises 16 residues. CDR3 DNA sequence: TGTGCCAGCAGCTTGGGACTAGCGACTACACAAGAGACCCAGTACTTC. Protein sequence: CASSLGLATTQETQYF.

This chain links TRBV9 with TRBJ1-1, with D unclear. The V end was cut by 0 bases, the J end by 10 bases, with 13 bases between. CDR3 size: 13 residues. The V gene's germline CDR1 is SGDLS and CDR2 YYNGEE. The CDR3 DNA sequence: TGTGCCAGCAGCGTAGCTACTCGAGCGGCAGCTTTCTTT. Protein product: CASSVATRAAAFF.